This note documents a single T cell receptor (beta chain) sequence. At one boundary the junction diverges from the germline segment, which might be a read error. This sample was taken from a study of cytomegalovirus exposure and HLA in healthy donors. CDR1 and CDR2 from the germline V gene are SEHNR and FQNEAQ (reference sequence). CDR3 length equals 16 residues. In the PCR, 60 Vbeta and 13 Jbeta primers were used. In the authors' workflow: Later analysis identified 65 million to 80 million unique TCR beta chains, about 12 million shared. Some clones are missing from TCRdb's copy, which holds only in-frame ones; the method was immunoSEQ multiplex PCR. The DNA gave D and trimming, while V, J and clone size come from that table. Here the sample spans roughly 93,000 clones, roughly 79% being singletons.

Sequences were obtained from PBMCs. V and J are TRBV7-9 and TRBJ1-6, with D perhaps matching TRBD1 (5 bases). The receptor's source is a man younger than 40 in good health and CMV-seronegative. In DNA form, the CDR3 reads TGTTCCAGCAGTTCGAGAGAGCTTGGGGGGAATTCACCCCTCCACTTT. As protein: CSSSSRELGGNSPLHF.